Given below is one T cell receptor (beta chain) in context. This sample was included in a study of blood T cell repertoires in COVID-19. About the study: T cells, B-cell-depleted T cells, or PBMCs provided the cDNA or gDNA that served as material.

Germline V gene lookup returns CDR1 MRHNA and CDR2 SNTAGT. There are 16 residues in the CDR3. V was pared by 5 bases and J by 6 bases, with 13 bases of the junction left unmatched. The protocol was immunoSEQ multiplex PCR, while the TCRdb copy is restricted to in-frame clones and leaves out a portion. This repertoire shows 9,500 to 15,000 clones, more than 80% found once; its top ten account for more than 5%. This receptor was identified in a human donor in a cohort sampled during active COVID-19. Sequencing used peripheral blood. V is TRBV6-4 and J is TRBJ1-2; 9 bases fit TRBD1. CDR3 nucleotides: TGTGCCAGCAGTTACCCCGGGACAGGGCCTTACCATGGCTACACCTTC. Encoded protein: CASSYPGTGPYHGYTF.